The rows below give T cell receptor beta chains drawn from one sample of a study of T cells in Graves' hyperthyroidism and ophthalmopathy. MiXCR was run by TCRdb on the multiplex PCR reads, yielding one entry per CDR3 protein. This sample yields 620,000 or so distinct CDR3 sequences, of which roughly 15% are seen a single time; 12% belongs to the top ten. Sequenced sample: blood. Source of these receptors: a woman aged 45-60 years with Graves' ophthalmopathy. Each CDR3 is given with its conserved first and last residue. The D gene is left open where the match is weak. Not every row has a clone size; where given, it reads once, few, many or a size class.

abundance,d_gene,len,v_gene,j_gene,CDR3nt,CDR3aa
many,TRBD1,14,TRBV18,TRBJ1-5,TGTGCCAGCTCACCAGATAGGGGGCATCAGCCCCAGCATTTT,CASSPDRGHQPQHF
few,TRBD2,18,TRBV5-6,TRBJ2-1,TGTGCCAGCAGCTTGACGCTAGCGGGAGTCGTCTCCTACAATGAGCAGTTCTTC,CASSLTLAGVVSYNEQFF
many,TRBD1,12,TRBV20-1,TRBJ2-7,TGCAGTGCCATCGGACAGGGTTACGAGCAGTACTTC,CSAIGQGYEQYF
NA,TRBD1,13,TRBV19,TRBJ2-7,TGTGCCAGTAGTGACAGGGGGGTCTACGAGCAGTACTTC,CASSDRGVYEQYF
many,TRBD1,14,TRBV30,TRBJ1-5,TGTGCCTGGAGGGGACAGGGGGCGGCTCAGCCCCAGCATTTT,CAWRGQGAAQPQHF
many,NA,13,TRBV2,TRBJ2-1,TGTGCCAGCAGGGGTACAGGGTTGAGTGAGCAGTTCTTC,CASRGTGLSEQFF
NA,TRBD2,16,TRBV6-1,TRBJ2-1,TGTGCCAGCAGTATATTAGCGGGAGTACTCTACAATGAGCAGTTCTTC,CASSILAGVLYNEQFF
many,NA,13,TRBV30,TRBJ1-2,TGTGCCTGGAGTTTGACGGTTAACTATGGCTACACCTTC,CAWSLTVNYGYTF
many,TRBD1,17,TRBV6-1,TRBJ1-4,TGTGCCAGCAGTCCTACAGGGGCGAGCCAGGCTAATGAAAAACTGTTTTTT,CASSPTGASQANEKLFF
NA,TRBD2,19,TRBV27,TRBJ2-1,TGTGCCAGCAGTTCCTGGAGGCCTAGCGGGAGGTGGGGCTACAATGAGCAGTTCTTC,CASSSWRPSGRWGYNEQFF
many,NA,13,TRBV7-9,TRBJ2-7,TGTGCCAGCAGCTTTGCGGGGGCCGGCGAGCAGTACTTC,CASSFAGAGEQYF
NA,NA,15,TRBV15,TRBJ1-5,TGTGCCACCAGCAGGGATAGATATAGCAATCAGCCCCAGCATTTT,CATSRDRYSNQPQHF
many,NA,13,TRBV30,TRBJ1-1,TGTGCCTGGAGTGTAGATGGTGTCACTGAAGCTTTCTTT,CAWSVDGVTEAFF
many,TRBD1,14,TRBV28,TRBJ1-5,TGTGCCAGCAGTTTGACAGGGTGGAATCAGCCCCAGCATTTT,CASSLTGWNQPQHF
NA,TRBD2,14,TRBV10-3,TRBJ2-1,TGTGCCATCAGCTCTAGCGGTACCTACAATGAGCAGTTCTTC,CAISSSGTYNEQFF
NA,TRBD1,14,TRBV4-1,TRBJ1-2,TGCGCCAGCAGCCACCCAGGGACAGTCTATGGCTACACCTTC,CASSHPGTVYGYTF
NA,TRBD1,15,TRBV7-3,TRBJ2-7,TGTGCCAGCAGCGTAGGGACAGGGGGCTACTACGAGCAGTACTTC,CASSVGTGGYYEQYF
many,TRBD1,13,TRBV11-3,TRBJ2-1,TGTGCCAGCAGCCAAGACAGGGCGAAGGAGCAGTTCTTC,CASSQDRAKEQFF
NA,NA,16,TRBV4-1,TRBJ1-6,TGCGCCAGCAGCCAAGTCAGCCCAGCTGCTAATTCACCCCTCCACTTT,CASSQVSPAANSPLHF
few,NA,14,TRBV5-1,TRBJ2-2,TGCGCCAGCAGCGCGGAACAGAACACCGGGGAGCTGTTTTTT,CASSAEQNTGELFF
many,NA,15,TRBV12-3/TRBV12-4,TRBJ2-7,TGTGCCAGCAGTGGGGAAAAGACAGGGACTTACGAGCAGTACTTC,CASSGEKTGTYEQYF
few,TRBD1,15,TRBV2,TRBJ1-2,TGTGCCAGCAGTGTTGACAGGGGGGGTTTTGATGACTACACCTTC,CASSVDRGGFDDYTF
many,NA,15,TRBV15,TRBJ1-4,TGTGCCACCCAGCAGGGCGATGCAACTAATGAAAAACTGTTTTTT,CATQQGDATNEKLFF
NA,NA,13,TRBV28,TRBJ2-5,TGTGCCAGCAGTTTGGGCAGTAGGGGGACCCAGTACTTC,CASSLGSRGTQYF
NA,NA,14,TRBV14,TRBJ2-1,TGTGCCAGCAGCCAATCAGTGGGAGTATCCGAGCAGTTCTTC,CASSQSVGVSEQFF
many,NA,16,TRBV18,TRBJ2-1,TGTGCCAGCTCACCACCTGTCAGGGTGGGATACAATGAGCAGTTCTTC,CASSPPVRVGYNEQFF
NA,NA,12,TRBV7-2,TRBJ2-6,TGTGCCAGCAGTACTAGAATTACCGTCCTGACTTTC,CASSTRITVLTF
many,NA,13,TRBV20-1,TRBJ2-7,TGCAGTGCTAGTCGGGGAACCGGCTACGAGCAGTACTTC,CSASRGTGYEQYF
many,NA,15,TRBV9,TRBJ2-3,TGTGCCAGCAGCGTAGTTAGCGGTAACACAGATACGCAGTATTTT,CASSVVSGNTDTQYF
many,NA,14,TRBV20-1,TRBJ1-1,TGCAGTGCTAGAGTGTACAGTGAGAACACTGAAGCTTTCTTT,CSARVYSENTEAFF
NA,NA,14,TRBV28,TRBJ1-5,TGTGCCAGCAGATCTAGGGGGGAAAGCCAGCCCCAGCATTTT,CASRSRGESQPQHF
many,NA,16,TRBV4-3,TRBJ2-7,TGCGCCAGCAGCCAAGATCTTGCGGGATTACCTTACGAGCAGTACTTC,CASSQDLAGLPYEQYF
NA,TRBD2,15,TRBV20-1,TRBJ2-7,TGCAGTGCTAGAGATCTTAGCGGGACTCACTACGAGCAGTACTTC,CSARDLSGTHYEQYF
many,NA,12,TRBV28,TRBJ1-2,TGTGCCAGCAGTTTCCTATTCTATGGCTACACCTTC,CASSFLFYGYTF
few,TRBD2,15,TRBV28,TRBJ2-1,TGTGCCAGCAGTGAGGGACTAGCGGGAGTAGATGAGCAGTTCTTC,CASSEGLAGVDEQFF
many,TRBD1,16,TRBV7-8,TRBJ1-1,TGTGCCAGCAGCCTCAGGAGGGGACAGGGTTATACTGAAGCTTTCTTT,CASSLRRGQGYTEAFF
few,NA,15,TRBV9,TRBJ1-3,TGTGCCAGCAGCGTAGACAGGCGCTCTGGAAACACCATATATTTT,CASSVDRRSGNTIYF
few,NA,14,TRBV29-1,TRBJ1-1,TGCAGCGTTGTTAAATCGTCCTCAAACACTGAAGCTTTCTTT,CSVVKSSSNTEAFF
many,NA,14,TRBV28,TRBJ2-1,TGTGCCAGCAGTCCCCTCGGGCTAGTCGATGAGCAGTTCTTC,CASSPLGLVDEQFF
many,TRBD2,14,TRBV20-1,TRBJ2-1,TGCAGTGCTAGTTTCGGACTAGCGAACAATGAGCAGTTCTTC,CSASFGLANNEQFF
NA,NA,16,TRBV7-2,TRBJ2-5,TGTGCCAGCAGCTTGTCCGCCTCGGGGCTCCAAGAGACCCAGTACTTC,CASSLSASGLQETQYF
NA,NA,15,TRBV12-3/TRBV12-4,TRBJ1-5,TGTGCCAGCAGCCCGAGCCGGGGTTTGGATCAGCCCCAGCATTTT,CASSPSRGLDQPQHF
NA,NA,14,TRBV9,TRBJ2-7,TGTGCCAGCAGCGTAGAGGTGGGAAGCTACGAGCAGTACTTC,CASSVEVGSYEQYF
few,NA,13,TRBV12-3/TRBV12-4,TRBJ2-7,TGTGCCAGCAGCCCAATAAGGAATTACGAGCAGTACTTC,CASSPIRNYEQYF
many,NA,15,TRBV7-8,TRBJ2-1,TGTGCCAGCAGCTCTACAGGGTTGGAGTACAATGAGCAGTTCTTC,CASSSTGLEYNEQFF
NA,NA,13,TRBV2,TRBJ1-3,TGTGCCAGCCAAAGGGGGGCTGGAAACACCATATATTTT,CASQRGAGNTIYF
many,NA,14,TRBV11-2,TRBJ2-2,TGTGCCAGCAGACAAAGCGGGCCTAACGGGGAGCTGTTTTTT,CASRQSGPNGELFF
NA,TRBD1,17,TRBV12-5,TRBJ2-7,TGTGCTAGTGGTTTGGTAGTTCGGACAGGGTTGCCCTACGAGCAGTACTTC,CASGLVVRTGLPYEQYF
few,TRBD1,16,TRBV5-1,TRBJ2-1,TGCGCCAGCAGCCCGTCGGACAGGGGCTCCTACAATGAGCAGTTCTTC,CASSPSDRGSYNEQFF
many,NA,15,TRBV28,TRBJ2-5,TGTGCCAGCAGCCACGCCGGACCCGCCCAAGAGACCCAGTACTTC,CASSHAGPAQETQYF
NA,NA,18,TRBV28,TRBJ2-2,TGTGCCAGCAGTCCCCACGTGGGGGGGCGCGGATTCACCGGGGAGCTGTTTTTT,CASSPHVGGRGFTGELFF
many,TRBD2,13,TRBV3-1,TRBJ2-1,TGTGCCAGCAGCCGAGGACTAGACTATGAGCAGTTCTTC,CASSRGLDYEQFF
few,NA,14,TRBV4-1,TRBJ1-1,TGCGCCAGCAGCCAAGTTAACAGTAACACTGAAGCTTTCTTT,CASSQVNSNTEAFF
many,NA,12,TRBV28,TRBJ2-5,TGTGCCAGCACCTCTGTGGGGGAGACCCAGTACTTC,CASTSVGETQYF
NA,TRBD2,18,TRBV14,TRBJ2-1,TGTGCCAGCAGCTTCCGGACTAGCGGGAGTTTATTCTACAATGAGCAGTTCTTC,CASSFRTSGSLFYNEQFF